These 21 T cell receptor beta chains were sequenced from one sample in a study of response to subunit inactivated influenza vaccine. TCRdb re-called the RT-PCR reads through MiXCR, storing one row per CDR3 protein. Of over 750,000 distinct CDR3 sequences listed, around 20% are singletons. The sample consisted of PBMCs from blood, taken 5 days after vaccination. These receptors came from a man aged 50 to 60 who received an inactivated influenza vaccine.

This clonotype was seen more than once but under ten times. The CDR3 loop reads CASSSTGAYGYTF. The CDR3 coding sequence is TGCGCCAGCAGCAGTACAGGCGCCTATGGCTACACCTTC. The chain has TRBV5-1 and TRBJ1-2; a possible D gene is TRBD1 (5 bases). Trimming pared 4 bases from V and 4 bases from J, leaving 11 bases between. Germline V CDR1 and CDR2: SGHRS, YFSETQ. This CDR3 comprises 13 residues.

The sample holds a few counts of this clonotype. This sequence joins TRBV6-5 and TRBJ2-3; 13 bases agree with TRBD2. This CDR3 comprises 15 residues. Germline V CDR1 and CDR2: MNHEY, SVGAGI. Unmatched junction bases numbered 9, after V lost 4 bases and J lost 11 bases. CDR3 amino acids: CASSSQGLAGSRQYF. DNA of the CDR3: TGTGCCAGCAGTTCCCAGGGACTAGCGGGGTCTAGGCAGTATTTT.

This clonotype was found a few times. The rearrangement uses TRBV20-1 and TRBJ2-3; D might be TRBD1 or TRBD2, each matching 5 bases. Germline lookup yields CDR1 DFQATT and CDR2 SNEGSKA (reference sequence). V was clipped by 4 bases and J by 5 bases, with 16 bases between them. CDR3 size: 14 residues. This CDR3 is CSAKGTAEGDTQYF. The CDR3, as DNA: TGCAGTGCTAAAGGGACGGCGGAAGGAGATACGCAGTATTTT.

Only a few counts were recorded for this clonotype. J is TRBJ2-7 and V is TRBV20-1; 10 bases align to TRBD2. CDR1 and CDR2 (germline): DFQATT, SNEGSKA (reference sequence). The CDR3 loop spans 15 amino acids. With V trimmed by 1 base and J by 0 bases, 3 bases remained unmatched. CDR3 nucleotides: TGCAGTGCTAGAGTAGCGGGAGGCCCCTCCTACGAGCAGTACTTC. Translated, it gives CSARVAGGPSYEQYF.

The chain combines TRBV4-2 with TRBJ2-1, with 10 nucleotides matching TRBD2. V shed 5 bases and J 2 bases; nucleotides not matched to a gene: 6. CDR1 LGHNA and CDR2 YNFKEQ come from the germline V gene. CDR3 length equals 16 residues. The CDR3 sequence: CASSVPSGRPYNEQFF. The CDR3 nucleotides read TGTGCCAGCAGCGTACCTAGCGGGAGACCCTACAATGAGCAGTTCTTC.

This clonotype was counted between two and nine times. The chain employs TRBV30 and TRBJ2-1; 8 bases are shared with TRBD2. The V and J ends lost 3 bases and 1 base, in that order; junction bases with no gene match: 8. Germline CDR1 reads GTSNPN; CDR2 reads SVGIG (reference sequence). This CDR3 region has 16 residues. CDR3 DNA: TGTGCCTGGAGGCGGCGCGGGGGGCGATCCTACAATGAGCAGTTCTTC. Amino acid sequence: CAWRRRGGRSYNEQFF.

This clonotype was counted a few times. The V call is TRBV12-3 or TRBV12-4, the J call TRBJ2-2; 10 bases are a match to TRBD2. The CDR3 contains 17 residues. Trimming removed 0 bases from V and 2 bases from J; junction bases left unmatched: 3. CDR3 coding DNA: TGTGCCAGCAGTTTAGCGACTAGCGGGCTCAACACCGGGGAGCTGTTTTTT. It codes for CASSLATSGLNTGELFF.

This clonotype turned up a few times. The chain recombines TRBV4-3 with TRBJ2-3, with TRBD2 matching over 11 bases. J gave up 3 bases and V 0 bases, and 8 bases lay outside the gene matches. The CDR3 is made up of 18 amino acids. Germline CDR1 LGHNA, CDR2 YSLEER. The CDR3 region is CASSQELAGGPRTDTQYF. The DNA for the CDR3 is TGCGCCAGCAGCCAAGAGTTAGCGGGGGGGCCTAGGACAGATACGCAGTATTTT.

The sample holds a few counts of this clonotype. The rearrangement uses TRBV2 and TRBJ2-2; 10 positions agree with TRBD2. The CDR3 consists of 16 residues. In germline, CDR1 is SNHLY, CDR2 FYNNEI. With V trimmed by 6 bases and J by 4 bases, 8 bases remained unmatched. CDR3 loop: CASRSASGSITGELFF. For the CDR3, the DNA is TGTGCCAGCAGGTCAGCTAGCGGGAGTATCACCGGGGAGCTGTTTTTT.

This chain uses TRBV12-3 or TRBV12-4 with TRBJ2-5; D call uncertain. This CDR3 region has 12 residues. The V end was cut by 8 bases, the J end by 5 bases, with 12 bases between. The CDR3 DNA follows: TGTGCCAGCTCCTTTTCCCCTGAGACCCAGTACTTC. It codes for CASSFSPETQYF.

The chain combines TRBV20-1 with TRBJ2-5; D is ambiguous. In germline, CDR1 is DFQATT, CDR2 SNEGSKA (reference sequence). The CDR3 is 12 residues long. The V gene lost 6 bases and the J gene lost 4 bases, with 12 bases spanning the gap. The CDR3 region has the DNA TGCAGTGCCTGGGATCAGCGAGAGACCCAGTACTTC. It yields the protein CSAWDQRETQYF.

The genes are TRBV4-3 and TRBJ2-7, with TRBD1 identical over 7 bases. Germline-derived CDR1 and CDR2 are LGHNA and YSLEER. The CDR3 loop spans 15 amino acids. The J segment lost 3 bases and the V segment lost 0 bases, leaving 5 bases of the junction unmatched. The CDR3 sequence is CASSQERTGLYEQYF. The DNA of the CDR3 is TGCGCCAGCAGCCAAGAAAGGACAGGTCTCTACGAGCAGTACTTC.

V usage is TRBV20-1 and J usage is TRBJ2-7; the D gene is possibly TRBD2 (6 bases). CDR1 and CDR2 (germline): DFQATT, SNEGSKA (reference sequence). CDR3 size: 15 residues. The CDR3 region is CSPRDHAVSSNEQYF. The CDR3, as DNA: TGCAGCCCGCGGGATCACGCAGTGAGTTCCAACGAGCAGTACTTC.

The rearrangement links TRBV5-1 to TRBJ2-3, with D possibly being TRBD2 (5 bases). Trimming stripped 1 base from V and 2 bases from J, with 11 bases between. CDR3 length equals 15 residues. Looked up from germline, CDR1 is SGHRS and CDR2 is YFSETQ. CDR3 sequence: CASSLSISVTDTQYF. CDR3 nucleotide sequence: TGCGCCAGCAGCTTGTCGATTAGCGTCACAGATACGCAGTATTTT.

The chain has TRBV6-2 or TRBV6-3 and TRBJ2-1, with D possibly TRBD1 on 5 matching bases. V lost 5 bases to trimming and J lost 4 bases, with 12 bases between them. Per germline, CDR1 MNHEY and CDR2 SVGEGT. The CDR3 is 14 amino acids. CDR3 loop: CASSHQDTYNEQFF. The CDR3 DNA is TGTGCCAGCAGTCACCAGGACACGTACAATGAGCAGTTCTTC.

The J gene is TRBJ2-5, the V gene TRBV29-1, with 8 positions matching TRBD1. This CDR3 region has 13 residues. Germline CDR1 is SQVTM and CDR2 is ANQGSEA. V was clipped by 6 bases and J by 4 bases; unmatched bases: 7. The CDR3 spells CSVIDRGPETQYF. In nucleotides, the CDR3 is TGCAGCGTGATTGACAGGGGTCCAGAGACCCAGTACTTC.

This clonotype was detected many times. The rearrangement links TRBV7-9 to TRBJ2-1; D gene uncertain. Germline V gene lookup returns CDR1 SEHNR and CDR2 FQNEAQ (reference sequence). This CDR3 has 12 amino acids. With 3 bases removed from V and 10 bases from J, the gap between germline ends came to 10 bases. The CDR3 bases are TGTGCCAGCAGCTTTTATGGTAACGAGCAGTTCTTC. Amino acids: CASSFYGNEQFF.

This clonotype was seen a handful of times. The chain employs TRBV5-1 and TRBJ1-2; 7 bases align to TRBD1. The trim removed 0 bases at V and 6 bases at J, leaving 5 bases unmatched. This CDR3 contains 14 residues. Per the germline V gene, CDR1 is SGHRS and CDR2 is YFSETQ. The CDR3 spells CASSLARGGDGYTF. The CDR3 DNA follows: TGCGCCAGCAGCTTGGCCAGGGGGGGTGATGGCTACACCTTC. The variable domain in full, with the rest retrieved from reference TRBV5-1 and TRBJ1-2, is KAGVTQTPRYLIKTRGQQVTLSCSPISGHRSVSWYQQTPGQGLQFLFEYFSETQRNKGNFPGRFSGRQFSNSRSEMNVSTLELGDSALYLCASSLARGGDGYTFGSGTRLTVV.

This clonotype was seen at least ten times. The chain carries TRBV12-3 or TRBV12-4 and TRBJ2-4, with D tentatively TRBD1 or TRBD2 (5 bases each). V was clipped by 0 bases and J by 8 bases, with 17 bases between them. CDR3 length equals 16 residues. The DNA of the CDR3 is TGTGCCAGCAGTTTAGCGTTCGCCGGGGCCGAGGACATTCAGTACTTC. Translated, it gives CASSLAFAGAEDIQYF.

The V call is TRBV12-5, the J call TRBJ2-1, with unresolved D. Germline loops: CDR1 LGHNT, CDR2 FRNRAP. There are 12 residues in the CDR3. Trimming left V 2 bases short and J 6 bases short, with 5 bases between. In DNA, the CDR3 is TGTGCTAGTGGTTTGTCGGGCAATGAGCAGTTCTTC. The encoded protein is CASGLSGNEQFF.

Only a few counts were recorded for this clonotype. The rearrangement uses TRBV7-6 and TRBJ2-2, with 7 bases aligning to TRBD1. V gave up 5 bases and J gave up 5 bases; unmatched junction bases: 11. Germline values: CDR1 SGHVS, CDR2 FNYEAQ. CDR3 length: 16 amino acids. The CDR3 nucleotides read TGTGCCAGCAGCAAGGGGGCGCGTCGGGTTACCGGGGAGCTGTTTTTT. This translates into CASSKGARRVTGELFF.